The 9 T cell receptor beta chains below come from one sample, sequenced in a study of technical replicates of blood from a few donors. Sequencing used immunoSEQ multiplex PCR; TCRdb keeps in-frame clones, though not all of them. In the table there are some 66,000 clones, roughly 98% of which are singletons. The sample comprised T cells isolated from PBMCs. Source of these receptors: a human donor in good health.

This clone was counted a single time. The V gene is TRBV29-1, the J gene TRBJ2-2, with TRBD1 matching 9 bases. Trimming removed 0 bases from V and 0 bases from J; junction bases left unmatched: 2. There are 16 residues in the CDR3. Germline CDR1 is SQVTM and CDR2 is ANQGSEA. DNA for the CDR3: TGCAGCGTTGAAGATCGGGACAGGGCGAACACCGGGGAGCTGTTTTTT. Translating it yields CSVEDRDRANTGELFF.

V usage is TRBV28 and J usage is TRBJ2-2; 7 nucleotides line up with TRBD2. After removal of 8 bases from V and 0 bases from J, the junction contained 3 bases not matched to a gene. Per germline, CDR1 MDHEN and CDR2 SYDVKM. This CDR3 region has 14 residues. CDR3 residues: CASWGTTNTGELFF. CDR3 DNA: TGTGCCAGCTGGGGGACTACGAACACCGGGGAGCTGTTTTTT.

The chain recombines TRBV9 with TRBJ2-5; 14 bases map to TRBD2. V dropped 3 bases and J dropped 5; count of bases not matched to a gene: 6. The CDR3 is made up of 16 amino acids. CDR1 and CDR2 from the germline V gene are SGDLS and YYNGEE. Written as DNA, the CDR3 is TGTGCCAGCAGCGCGACTAGCGGGGGGGCCTGGGAGACCCAGTACTTC. It yields the protein CASSATSGGAWETQYF.

The chain links TRBV28 to TRBJ2-3; 9 bases map to TRBD1. This CDR3 is 14 amino acids long. V lost 6 bases and J lost 3; bases outside the gene matches: 4. Per germline, CDR1 MDHEN and CDR2 SYDVKM. CDR3 protein: CASSWDRATDTQYF. In DNA, the CDR3 is TGTGCCAGCAGCTGGGACAGGGCAACAGATACGCAGTATTTT.

A word on this clone: Other DNA variants within this sample encode the same CDR3. V gene TRBV7-3 combines with J gene TRBJ1-1, with a possible D match to TRBD1 (6 bases). Germline assignment: CDR1 SGHTA and CDR2 FQGTGA. The CDR3 consists of 13 residues. Trimming cost V 3 bases and J 2 bases, with 7 bases left between them. CDR3 DNA sequence: TGTGCCAGCAGCTTGACAGGTAACACTGAAGCTTTCTTT. It yields the protein CASSLTGNTEAFF.

This clone showed up just once. This sequence joins TRBV9 and TRBJ1-3; no clear D. The CDR3 is 14 residues long. The germline V gene has CDR1 SGDLS and CDR2 YYNGEE. Deletions cut 4 bases from V and 9 bases from J, with 17 bases between. The CDR3 DNA follows: TGTGCCAGCAGCACCACCGTTGGGAGCTTCACCATATATTTT. Translating it yields CASSTTVGSFTIYF.

The J gene is TRBJ2-2, the V gene TRBV14; 7 nucleotides match TRBD1. Trimming removed 4 bases from V and 6 bases from J; junction bases left unmatched: 5. Germline V gene lookup returns CDR1 SGHDN and CDR2 FVKESK. The CDR3 totals 14 residues. The CDR3 here is CASSPRQGPGELFF. The DNA for the CDR3 is TGTGCCAGCAGCCCCCGACAGGGCCCCGGGGAGCTGTTTTTT.

J is TRBJ2-6 and V is TRBV7-9, with a weak D call TRBD1 (6 bases). Germline CDR1 and CDR2: SEHNR and FQNEAQ (reference sequence). CDR3 length: 16 residues. V was clipped by 1 base and J by 2 bases, with 9 bases between them. CDR3 amino acids: CASSLEQGAGANVLTF. As DNA, the CDR3 is TGTGCCAGCAGCTTAGAACAGGGAGCTGGGGCCAACGTCCTGACTTTC.

This rearrangement joins TRBV5-5 to TRBJ1-5; no clear D. CDR3 size: 15 residues. The germline CDR1 and CDR2 sequences are SGHKS and YYEKEE (reference sequence). Trimming cost V 1 base and J 3 bases, with 11 bases left between them. The CDR3 coding sequence is TGTGCCAGCAGCTTGAGAGGTATTCCCAATCAGCCCCAGCATTTT. Its protein is CASSLRGIPNQPQHF.